A selection of T cell receptor beta chains follows, all from one sample in a study of blood T cell repertoires in COVID-19. Sequenced by immunoSEQ multiplex PCR; TCRdb stores in-frame clones only, minus some. The data contain more than 300,000 clones, over 70% of them singletons. Sequencing was performed on peripheral blood. Receptors originate from a woman between 50 and 59 years old with COVID-19, enrolled during active disease. The CDR3 runs from the conserved cysteine through the conserved F or W. The order of the fields is V gene, J gene, clone size, CDR3 length, D gene, CDR3 protein, CDR3 DNA. The D gene is left open where the match is weak. Rows give clone size only sometimes, using once, few, many, or a class for an expanded clone.

TRBV1	TRBJ1-6	few	15	NA	CTSSRRVADNSPLHF	TGCACCAGCAGCCGTAGAGTTGCTGATAATTCACCCCTCCACTTT
TRBV19	TRBJ2-7	NA	14	TRBD1	CASSADRAPYEQYF	TGTGCCAGTAGTGCAGACAGGGCTCCCTACGAGCAGTACTTC
TRBV18	TRBJ1-1	NA	16	NA	CASSPTQVKLSTEAFF	TGTGCCAGCTCACCAACTCAGGTCAAGCTATCCACTGAAGCTTTCTTT
TRBV18	TRBJ2-3	NA	15	TRBD2	CASSPQRGATDTQYF	TGTGCCAGCTCACCTCAGCGGGGGGCCACAGATACGCAGTATTTT
TRBV7-2	TRBJ1-2	NA	14	TRBD1	CASSLTGTDYGYTF	TGTGCCAGCAGCTTGACCGGGACAGATTATGGCTACACCTTC
TRBV3-1/TRBV3-2	TRBJ2-5	NA	16	TRBD2	CASSHATSGRGETQYF	TGTGCCAGCAGCCATGCAACTAGCGGGAGGGGAGAGACCCAGTACTTC
TRBV27	TRBJ2-7	NA	17	TRBD1	CASSRALGQLLSYEQYF	TGTGCCAGCAGCCGTGCCCTGGGACAGCTATTATCCTACGAGCAGTACTTC
TRBV3-1/TRBV3-2	TRBJ2-1	NA	16	NA	CASSQAPYFRDNEQFF	TGTGCCAGCAGCCAAGCGCCGTACTTCCGCGACAATGAGCAGTTCTTC
TRBV5-5	TRBJ2-5	once	13	NA	CASSSEDWETQYF	TGTGCCAGCAGCTCTGAGGACTGGGAGACCCAGTACTTC
TRBV5-1	TRBJ1-4	NA	16	TRBD1	CASSLGTGTTNEKLFF	TGCGCCAGCAGCTTAGGGACAGGGACAACTAATGAAAAACTGTTTTTT
TRBV6-6	TRBJ2-7	NA	15	TRBD2	CASRTVEAGGYEQYF	TGTGCCAGCAGGACCGTCGAAGCGGGGGGATACGAGCAGTACTTC
TRBV24-1	TRBJ2-7	NA	13	NA	CATSDWMGGEQYF	TGTGCCACCAGTGATTGGATGGGGGGCGAGCAGTACTTC
TRBV28	TRBJ1-4	NA	15	TRBD1	CASSDRTGGLEKLFF	TGTGCCAGCAGTGATCGGACAGGGGGCTTGGAAAAACTGTTTTTT
TRBV30	TRBJ1-3	NA	12	NA	CAASRAGNTIYF	TGTGCCGCCTCCCGGGCTGGAAACACCATATATTTT
TRBV5-5	TRBJ2-7	NA	15	TRBD2	CASSLRTSGIGEQYF	TGTGCCAGCAGCTTGAGGACTAGCGGGATAGGGGAGCAGTACTTC
TRBV12-3/TRBV12-4	TRBJ2-3	NA	13	TRBD2	CASRLPSGSTQYF	TGTGCCAGCAGACTCCCTAGCGGTAGTACGCAGTATTTT
TRBV5-5	TRBJ2-7	few	12	NA	CASSLEGYEQYF	TGTGCCAGCAGCTTGGAGGGGTACGAGCAGTACTTC
TRBV5-6	TRBJ2-7	once	12	NA	CASSLASYEQYF	TGTGCCAGCAGCTTGGCCTCTTACGAGCAGTACTTC
TRBV2	TRBJ2-3	NA	17	TRBD2	CASSEFSKAGVTDTQYF	TGTGCCAGCAGTGAATTTTCCAAAGCGGGAGTAACAGATACGCAGTATTTT
TRBV5-6	TRBJ1-1	NA	11	NA	CASSLYQEAFF	TGTGCCAGCAGCTTGTATCAGGAAGCTTTCTTT
TRBV18	TRBJ1-1	NA	16	NA	CASSPRTEVINTEAFF	TGTGCCAGCTCACCCAGAACAGAAGTGATTAACACTGAAGCTTTCTTT
TRBV10-3	TRBJ2-7	NA	11	NA	CAISAESEQYF	TGTGCCATCAGTGCCGAGAGCGAGCAGTACTTC
TRBV12-3/TRBV12-4	TRBJ1-1	NA	13	NA	CASKEGMNTEAFF	TGTGCCAGCAAAGAGGGTATGAACACTGAAGCTTTCTTT
TRBV29-1	TRBJ1-2	NA	15	TRBD1	CSFRDSLSRTNGYTF	TGCAGCTTCCGGGACAGTCTATCGCGAACCAATGGCTACACCTTC
TRBV7-8	TRBJ1-4	NA	17	NA	CASSAGQFSPSNEKLFF	TGTGCCAGCAGCGCCGGACAGTTTAGTCCTTCTAATGAAAAACTGTTTTTT
TRBV3-1/TRBV3-2	TRBJ2-4	NA	12	NA	CASSQRGNIQYF	TGTGCCAGCAGCCAACGCGGGAACATTCAGTACTTC
TRBV7-9	TRBJ1-6	NA	15	NA	CASSLVVEGDSPLHF	TGTGCCAGCAGCTTAGTTGTTGAGGGGGATTCACCCCTCCACTTT
TRBV4-1	TRBJ2-3	NA	15	NA	CASSQDRVATDTQYF	TGCGCCAGCAGCCAAGATCGGGTGGCAACAGATACGCAGTATTTT
TRBV29-1	TRBJ1-1	once	13	TRBD1	CSVVGQFNTEAFF	TGCAGCGTTGTGGGACAGTTCAACACTGAAGCTTTCTTT
TRBV9	TRBJ1-1	NA	14	NA	CASSGGQTNTEAFF	TGTGCCAGCAGCGGAGGACAGACGAACACTGAAGCTTTCTTT
TRBV30	TRBJ1-5	NA	15	NA	CAWSPSGGLNQPQHF	TGTGCCTGGAGTCCCTCGGGTGGCCTCAATCAGCCCCAGCATTTT
TRBV10-1	TRBJ1-2	NA	14	NA	CASSESRQRHGYTF	TGCGCCAGCAGTGAATCCAGACAGCGCCATGGCTACACCTTC
TRBV10-3	TRBJ2-7	once	12	NA	CAISDPGVAQYF	TGTGCCATCAGTGACCCGGGAGTCGCGCAGTACTTC
TRBV11-3	TRBJ2-6	NA	16	TRBD1	CASSLGQGYGANVLTF	TGTGCCAGCAGCTTGGGACAGGGATATGGGGCCAACGTCCTGACTTTC
TRBV5-1	TRBJ2-5	NA	20	TRBD2	CASSLSSIGTSGRARETQYF	TGCGCCAGCAGCTTGTCCTCGATAGGGACTAGCGGGAGGGCGAGAGAGACCCAGTACTTC
TRBV5-1	TRBJ2-7	NA	15	TRBD2	CASRRLAGESYEQYF	TGCGCCAGCAGACGACTAGCGGGAGAGAGCTACGAGCAGTACTTC
TRBV24-1	TRBJ1-5	NA	15	TRBD1	CATSDPGTVNQPQHF	TGTGCCACCAGTGATCCAGGGACAGTAAATCAGCCCCAGCATTTT
TRBV5-1	TRBJ2-7	NA	14	NA	CASKPGLSSYEQYF	TGCGCCAGCAAACCGGGACTGAGCTCCTACGAGCAGTACTTC
TRBV12-3/TRBV12-4	TRBJ1-5	NA	11	NA	CASSSGTPQHF	TGTGCCAGCAGTTCAGGGACACCCCAGCATTTT
TRBV10-3	TRBJ1-2	NA	13	TRBD1	CAIKGQSNYGYTF	TGTGCCATCAAGGGACAGTCTAACTATGGCTACACCTTC
TRBV6-5	TRBJ1-1	NA	15	TRBD1	CASSSRGQGITEAFF	TGTGCCAGCAGTTCCAGAGGACAGGGGATCACTGAAGCTTTCTTT
TRBV11-2	TRBJ1-1	few	16	TRBD1	CASSPNRQGWGTEAFF	TGTGCCAGCAGCCCAAACCGACAGGGGTGGGGCACTGAAGCTTTCTTT
TRBV14	TRBJ2-3	NA	17	TRBD2	CASSQDSSSGRAHTQYF	TGTGCCAGCAGCCAAGATTCGAGTAGCGGGAGGGCTCATACGCAGTATTTT
TRBV28	TRBJ2-7	NA	15	NA	CASSLTLARKNEQYF	TGTGCCAGCAGTTTAACGCTAGCGCGTAAAAACGAGCAGTACTTC
TRBV2	TRBJ2-1	NA	14	NA	CASSAARSYNEQFF	TGTGCCAGCAGTGCAGCGAGGTCCTACAATGAGCAGTTCTTC
TRBV6-6	TRBJ1-1	NA	17	NA	CASSRGGYYSMNTEAFF	TGTGCCAGCAGTCGGGGGGGTTATTATTCCATGAACACTGAAGCTTTCTTT
TRBV5-1	TRBJ1-1	once	15	NA	CASSLAGGINTEAFF	TGCGCCAGCAGCTTGGCCGGGGGTATAAACACTGAAGCTTTCTTT
TRBV6-5	TRBJ1-5	NA	14	NA	CASSDLRAIQPQHF	TGTGCCAGCAGCGACCTCAGGGCGATTCAGCCCCAGCATTTT
TRBV4-3	TRBJ1-5	NA	13	NA	CASSQGGLQPQHF	TGCGCCAGCAGTCAAGGGGGGCTTCAGCCCCAGCATTTT
TRBV30	TRBJ1-1	NA	10	NA	CASLAGLAFF	TGTGCCTCCTTAGCGGGGCTGGCTTTCTTT
TRBV18	TRBJ2-5	NA	14	TRBD1	CASSPPGQAETQYF	TGTGCCAGCTCACCGCCCGGACAGGCGGAGACCCAGTACTTC
TRBV3-1/TRBV3-2	TRBJ1-4	NA	16	TRBD1	CASSRTGPTTNEKLFF	TGTGCCAGCAGCCGGACAGGGCCTACAACTAATGAAAAACTGTTTTTT
TRBV14	TRBJ2-3	NA	15	NA	CASRRSGSSTDTQYF	TGTGCCAGCAGACGAAGCGGGTCCAGCACAGATACGCAGTATTTT
TRBV10-1	TRBJ2-1	NA	16	NA	CASSGSGGSSYNEQFF	TGCGCCAGCAGTGGTTCTGGGGGGAGCTCCTACAATGAGCAGTTCTTC
TRBV3-1/TRBV3-2	TRBJ1-1	NA	13	TRBD1	CASSRTGGTEAFF	TGTGCCAGCAGCCGGACAGGGGGCACTGAAGCTTTCTTT
TRBV24-1	TRBJ2-4	NA	16	TRBD1	CATSEGTGGLENIQYF	TGTGCCACCAGTGAGGGGACAGGGGGCCTGGAAAACATTCAGTACTTC
TRBV11-2	TRBJ2-1	NA	17	TRBD2	CASSLPTEAGGPGEQFF	TGTGCCAGCAGCTTACCCACTGAAGCGGGAGGGCCCGGTGAGCAGTTCTTC
TRBV24-1	TRBJ2-5	once	15	TRBD1	CATSERTGPITTQYF	TGTGCCACCAGTGAGCGGACAGGTCCCATCACCACCCAGTACTTC
TRBV7-9	TRBJ2-3	NA	15	NA	CASSPRGIEGDTQYF	TGTGCCAGCAGCCCCCGCGGGATTGAGGGGGATACGCAGTATTTT
TRBV10-1	TRBJ2-1	NA	15	TRBD1	CASSDETGRGNEQFF	TGCGCCAGCAGTGACGAGACAGGGAGAGGAAATGAGCAGTTCTTC